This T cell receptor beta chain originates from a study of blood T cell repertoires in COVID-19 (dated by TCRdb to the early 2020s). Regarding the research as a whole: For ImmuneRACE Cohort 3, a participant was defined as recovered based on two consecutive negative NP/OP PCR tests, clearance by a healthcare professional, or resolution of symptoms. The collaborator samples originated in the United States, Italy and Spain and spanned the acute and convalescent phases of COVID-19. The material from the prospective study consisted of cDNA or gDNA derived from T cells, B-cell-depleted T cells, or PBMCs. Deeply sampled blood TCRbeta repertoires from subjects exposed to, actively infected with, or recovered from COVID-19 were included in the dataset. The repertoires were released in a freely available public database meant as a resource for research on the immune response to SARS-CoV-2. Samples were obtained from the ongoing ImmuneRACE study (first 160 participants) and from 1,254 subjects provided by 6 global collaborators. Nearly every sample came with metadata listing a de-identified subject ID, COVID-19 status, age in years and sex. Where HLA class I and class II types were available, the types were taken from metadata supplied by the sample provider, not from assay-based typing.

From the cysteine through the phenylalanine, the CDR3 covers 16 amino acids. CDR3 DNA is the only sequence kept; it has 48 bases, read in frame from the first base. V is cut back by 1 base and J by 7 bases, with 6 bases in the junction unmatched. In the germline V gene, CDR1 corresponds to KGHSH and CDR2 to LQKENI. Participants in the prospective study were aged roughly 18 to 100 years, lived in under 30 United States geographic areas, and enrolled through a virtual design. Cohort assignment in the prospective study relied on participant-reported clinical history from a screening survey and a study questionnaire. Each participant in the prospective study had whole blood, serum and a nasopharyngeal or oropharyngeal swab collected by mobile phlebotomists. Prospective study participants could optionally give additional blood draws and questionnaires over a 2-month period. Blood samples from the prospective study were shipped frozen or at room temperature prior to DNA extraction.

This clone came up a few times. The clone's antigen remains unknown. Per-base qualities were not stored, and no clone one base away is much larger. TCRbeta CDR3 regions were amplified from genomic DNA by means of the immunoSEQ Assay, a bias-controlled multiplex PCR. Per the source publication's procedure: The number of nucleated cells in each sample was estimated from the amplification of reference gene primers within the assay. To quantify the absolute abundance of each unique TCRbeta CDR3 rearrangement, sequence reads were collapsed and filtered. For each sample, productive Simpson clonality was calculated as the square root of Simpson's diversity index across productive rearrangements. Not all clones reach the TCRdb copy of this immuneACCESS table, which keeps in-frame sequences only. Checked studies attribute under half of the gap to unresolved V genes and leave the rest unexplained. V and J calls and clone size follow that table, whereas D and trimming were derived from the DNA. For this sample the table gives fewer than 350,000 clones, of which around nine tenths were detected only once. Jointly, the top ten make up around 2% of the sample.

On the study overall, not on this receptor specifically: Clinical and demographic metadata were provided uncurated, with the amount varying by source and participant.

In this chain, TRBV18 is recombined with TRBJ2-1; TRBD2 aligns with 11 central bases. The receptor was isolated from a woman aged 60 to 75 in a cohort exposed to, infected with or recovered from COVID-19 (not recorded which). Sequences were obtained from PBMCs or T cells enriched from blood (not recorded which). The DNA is TGTGCCAGCTCACCACTAGCGGGAGGGCCGGGGAATGAGCAGTTCTTC. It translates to CASSPLAGGPGNEQFF.